What follows is one T cell receptor beta chain and its context. This entry comes from a study of T cell changes during pregnancy in multiple sclerosis. Here immunoSEQ multiplex PCR was the method, and the copy in TCRdb shows in-frame clones only, minus some. The data hold fewer than 55,000 clones, with around 91% observed a single time. Germline loops: CDR1 LNHNV, CDR2 YYDKDF (reference sequence). The CDR3 has 17 amino acids. V lost 4 bases and J lost 2, with 20 bases in between. The source is a female donor in good health, enrolled as a control in a pregnancy study. The source material was peripheral blood, sampled after pregnancy. The chain carries TRBV15 and TRBJ1-2; a possible D gene is TRBD1 (6 bases). The CDR3 nucleotides read TGTGCCACCAGCATCCCAAAACGAGGACAGTCGAACTATGGCTACACCTTC. Its protein is CATSIPKRGQSNYGYTF.